This T cell receptor (beta chain) was obtained from a study of cytomegalovirus exposure and HLA in healthy donors (dated by TCRdb to about 2017). Broadly, across the study: An earlier analysis of 550 to 700 of the donors reported roughly 300 Gb of sequence data and 120 million or so unique TCR beta sequences from some 180 million T cells. Roughly 300 gigabases of sequencing data and 70 million to 95 million unique TCR sequences made up an early release that covered approximately 620 HLA-typed donors. The genetic ancestry cluster associated with self-reported Caucasian donors included about 84% of the roughly 360 genotyped donors. The study was designed to test whether signatures of past pathogen exposure could be identified by cataloging public T cell receptors. Using immunosequencing, the study profiled T cell repertoires from 500 to 800 subjects and related those repertoires to cytomegalovirus serostatus. A separate validation cohort of 90 to 150 different subjects was used in addition to the approximately 670-subject first cohort. To predict cytomegalovirus infection status, the study combined high-throughput TCR immunosequencing, statistical association of individual TCRs with disease status, and machine learning. A later analysis re-analyzed previously published TCR beta repertoires from 666 donors and added high-resolution HLA genotyping to study TCR occurrence patterns. In the later analysis, no new phenotypic data were used to find candidate immune exposures; instead, reliance was placed on TCR beta sequences and their occurrence across donors. An earlier analysis of 450 to 750 of the donors used high-throughput TCR beta sequencing to judge whether each TCR beta V gene segment behaved as functional or pseudogenic. Donor age, sex, ethnicity and CMV serostatus were compiled together with the repertoire data. A later genetic analysis used genome-wide SNP genotypes for about three fifths of the roughly 700 donors, treating that subset as a discovery cohort. All discovery cohort repertoires had been generated on a single sequencing platform. HLA typing included class I and class II loci at four-digit resolution. The number of donors typed differed by locus, with roughly 620-640 for A, B, C, DRB1 and DQB1, 522 for DQA1, about 610 for DPA1, and approximately 470 for DPB1. Four or five DR-DQ haplotypes were handled as single units for association and clustering because linkage in the cohort was strong. Among about 360 genotyped donors of the cohort, an average of around 240,000 unique TCR beta nucleotide sequences were sequenced per donor, around a sixth of them non-productive. The study at large found these results: The sequencing pipeline was judged likely to have produced a cluster of highly shared sequence variants as a technical artifact. CMV serostatus was the only immune exposure information available for the cohort. Because the 87-base-pair reads could not distinguish some IMGT-functional V segments, including TRBV6-2 and TRBV6-3, those segments were excluded. HLA typing was unavailable for some donors at each locus, so association tests used only the typed subset. In a later analysis, the rate of TCR association differed among HLA loci, with DRB1 alleles having the most associated TCRs and HLA-C alleles having the fewest. In a later genetic analysis, a missense DCLRE1C variant was associated with V-gene and J-gene trimming of TCR beta chains, and the association was replicated in an independent cohort. A further reported finding was that TCR beta sequences accurately predicted the HLA-A and HLA-B alleles for most subjects in the first cohort. Correlated functional status among segregating V segments might reflect linkage disequilibrium, but an unknown experimental factor could not be ruled out. At a false discovery rate of 0.05, a later analysis linked some 17,000 TCR beta sequences to specific HLA alleles. The authors suggested that the approach could potentially be extended to other disease states and immunological phenotypes. This cohort had only TCR beta chains sequenced, and the lack of alpha or paired-chain data limited which features could be detected. A later analysis reported that several top co-occurrence clusters appeared linked to parvovirus B19, influenza, CMV and Epstein-Barr virus. Compared with the approximately 670-donor mean, donors in an Asian-associated ancestry cluster had fewer N-insertions in productive TCRs, according to a later genetic analysis. Cytomegalovirus status was reported to be diagnosed by the classifier with high specificity and sensitivity in both the original and validation cohorts. Strong co-occurrence of HLA alleles, especially DR and DQ, made assigning TCR associations to individual alleles difficult. Because counts were too low, about 15 rarely observed V segments, including chromosome 9 orphons, were left out of the earlier analysis of 500 to 650 of the donors. In an earlier analysis of 500 to 650 of the donors, most TCR beta V segments appeared in productive rearrangements about 90% or about 30% of the time, broadly matching IMGT annotations. In vitro tests confirmed that a few of the cytomegalovirus-associated TCR beta chains recognize cytomegalovirus antigens. According to a later analysis, most CMV-associated TCR beta chains appeared to be HLA-restricted, and the HLA associations seemed to be driven largely by CMV exposure. Most TCR sequences were observed very rarely across donors, whereas some public TCRs were present in many individuals. Compared with equally common non-associated chains, HLA-associated TCR beta chains in a later analysis were more clonally expanded and had lower generation probabilities. The study listed 164 TCR beta chains as associated with cytomegalovirus. Presence/absence analyses assumed roughly uniform sequencing depth across donors, an assumption that may not hold.

The cohort consisted of 666 healthy bone marrow donors. Cohort members were all nominally healthy when sampled, although unrecorded immune exposures were likely present. The donor tested CMV seropositive and was one of the 289 seropositive cohort members. Each donor provided a peripheral blood sample, and peripheral blood mononuclear cells were used for TCR beta sequencing. The Qiagen DNeasy Blood Extraction Kit was used to extract genomic DNA from the blood cell samples. With regard to this clone: Its cognate antigen has yet to be identified. No per-base quality is available; no much larger clone lies one base away.

The CDR3 runs 14 amino acids, cysteine and phenylalanine included. The only DNA kept is the CDR3, 42 bases in frame from the first base. Trimming at the junction amounts to 9 bases on V and 7 bases on J, and the germline ends lie 19 bases apart. CDR1 and CDR2 are drawn from the germline V gene: MRHNA, SNTAGT. Library method: the immunoSEQ multiplex PCR assay. For the multiplex PCR, a mixture combining 60 forward primers for TCR Vbeta segments and 13 reverse primers for TCR Jbeta segments was used. Amplification of the CDR3 region of rearranged TCR beta genes was performed with a multiplex PCR assay on genomic DNA. The amplified TCR beta libraries were sequenced on the Illumina HiSeq System as 87-base-pair reads. The study's processing was this. A later analysis counted about 80 million unique TCR beta chains across the 690 or so repertoires, and around 9.9 million of these chains were shared by at least two donors. A nearest-neighbor algorithm error-corrected the raw reads and collapsed the reads into unique sequences, merging closely related sequences to remove PCR and sequencing errors. CDR3 sequences were aligned to IMGT reference sequences to assign V, D and J gene segments. For a sequence to be retained, a match of at least six nucleotides was required to both a V gene segment and a J gene segment. A rearrangement counted as productive if the CDR3 had no stop codons and remained in frame with V and J, and every other rearrangement counted as non-productive. CDR3 was defined according to IMGT convention as the region running from the second conserved V-encoded cysteine to the conserved J-encoded phenylalanine. In an earlier analysis of 587 of the donors, sequences lacking an unambiguous match to a single V gene segment were excluded. An earlier analysis of 550 to 650 of the donors classified V segments as functional when productive rearrangements were above 56.7% and as segregating when the standard deviation between donors was above 5%. A statistical classification framework was built to diagnose cytomegalovirus status from the catalog of TCR beta chain sequences. In a later analysis, TCR nucleotide sequences were compared against IMGT/GENE-DB human TR gene sequences so that V and J genes could be assigned. In a later analysis, CDR3 sequences and most-parsimonious VDJ recombination scenarios were assigned using the TCRdist pipeline. A later analysis defined each TCR beta chain by its CDR3 amino acid sequence plus V-gene family, and excluded reads lacking a unique V-gene family. As a way to deal with suspected cross-contamination and a sequencing artifact, a later analysis dropped 592 nucleotide sequences that were highly shared and had low generation probability. A later analysis calculated a clonal expansion index for each public chain from normalized within-repertoire ranks of inferred template counts. A later analysis computed generation probabilities with a VDJ recombination model fitted to out-of-frame rearrangements, and checked the results against IGoR. Hypergeometric tests were used in a later analysis to score TCR-TCR, TCR-HLA and TCR-CMV co-occurrence, with a repertoire-size bias correction applied to the TCR pairs. To estimate false discovery rates, a later analysis permuted the HLA or CMV assignments 20 times. In a later analysis, co-occurring TCRs were grouped using DBSCAN, and TCRdist sequence similarity was added for clustering within HLA-allele-positive subsets. For co-occurrence clustering, repertoires with fewer than 30,000 or more than 120,000 public chains were excluded, along with several repertoires with anomalous nucleotide sharing. TCRdb obtained this table from immuneACCESS and retained in-frame rearrangements with V and J assigned. These tables miss some clones; where compared with another copy, unresolved V genes account for less than half of the shortfall, and the remainder is unexplained. That table is the source of V, J and clone size, and D and trimming were worked out from the DNA. This sample holds under 150,000 clones; around 70% were observed only once. The top ten clones comprise under 3% of the sample.

The chain joins TRBV6-4 to TRBJ2-1; perhaps TRBD2 is the D gene, with 6 bases matching. Sequencing used PBMCs. This clonotype was sampled from a woman aged 55-69 years in good health and CMV-seropositive. CDR3 reads: CASSPTGEPNEQFF. The bases are TGTGCCAGTTCTCCGACGGGGGAACCAAATGAGCAGTTCTTC.